The 30 T cell receptor beta chains presented below share a single source sample, sequenced in a study of shared clonotypes between healthy human individuals. Assay: immunoSEQ multiplex PCR; the TCRdb copy retains only in-frame clones and omits some. The sample yields 100,000 to 120,000 clones, 68% seen once. Sequencing used memory CD8+ T cells sorted from blood. Indicated subset: CD45RO+ cells pooled with CCR7-negative TemRA cells. These receptors were collected from a woman aged 25 to 45 in good health.

The rearrangement uses TRBV7-2 and TRBJ2-7; no clear D. With 1 base removed from V and 1 base from J, the gap between germline ends came to 23 bases. The germline gives CDR1 SGHTA, CDR2 FQGNSA. The CDR3 spans 19 residues. The CDR3 loop is CASSLDLLHWVSRSYEQYF. In DNA, the CDR3 is TGTGCCAGCAGCTTAGATCTGTTGCACTGGGTTAGTAGGTCCTACGAGCAGTACTTC.

The V call is TRBV19, the J call TRBJ1-5; D is uncertain. The CDR3 consists of 12 residues. V was pared by 5 bases and J by 5 bases, with 7 bases between. Germline CDR1 is LNHDA and CDR2 is SQIVND (reference sequence). CDR3 sequence reads: CASSFGDQPQHF. As DNA, the CDR3 is TGTGCCAGTAGTTTCGGGGATCAGCCCCAGCATTTT.

There are many counts of this clone. One end of the junction does not line up with germline, which may come from a read error. The CDR3 DNA reads as TGTGCCAGCAGTGCGACTAGCGGGAGCTCCAACGAGCAGTACTTC. Amino acids: CASSATSGSSNEQYF. The chain employs TRBV6-1 and TRBJ2-7, with 12 bases aligning to TRBD2. The CDR3 totals 15 residues. Germline V gene sequence: CDR1 MNHNS, CDR2 SASEGT.

The chain couples TRBV28 to TRBJ1-2; TRBD1 agrees at 7 bases. The germline CDR1 and CDR2 sequences are MDHEN and SYDVKM. V lost 3 bases to trimming and J lost 2 bases; unmatched junction nucleotides: 12. CDR3 length equals 17 residues. In DNA, the CDR3 is TGTGCCAGCAGTTTTTCCCTCCTCGACAGGGTGAACTATGGCTACACCTTC. It specifies CASSFSLLDRVNYGYTF.

V gene TRBV7-8 combines with J gene TRBJ1-2; D call uncertain. Trimming stripped 2 bases from V and 6 bases from J, with 10 bases between. The CDR3 totals 13 residues. Per germline, CDR1 SGHVS and CDR2 FQNEAQ. CDR3 DNA sequence: TGTGCCAGCAGCTTACATCCGACGGATGGCTACACCTTC. Encoded protein: CASSLHPTDGYTF.

The V call is TRBV10-3, the J call TRBJ2-7, with D maybe TRBD1 (6 bases). Germline lookup yields CDR1 ENHRY and CDR2 SYGVKD. The CDR3 is 12 amino acids. With 8 bases removed from V and 0 bases from J, the gap between germline ends came to 8 bases. CDR3 sequence: CAIQGSSYEQYF. The CDR3 coding sequence is TGTGCCATCCAGGGGAGCTCCTACGAGCAGTACTTC.

The rearrangement links TRBV30 to TRBJ1-5, with D maybe TRBD1 (6 bases). The V gene's germline CDR1 is GTSNPN and CDR2 SVGIG (reference sequence). The CDR3 extends over 13 amino acids. The germline V and J ends were trimmed by 4 bases and 4 bases, with 11 bases remaining between them. CDR3 in amino acids: CAWNQGKNQPQHF. The DNA for the CDR3 is TGTGCCTGGAACCAGGGGAAAAATCAGCCCCAGCATTTT.

This clone has only a few counts. The chain combines TRBV4-1 with TRBJ1-1; D not certain. This CDR3 is built from 15 residues. With 0 bases removed from V and 1 base from J, the gap between germline ends came to 9 bases. CDR1 is MGHRA and CDR2 is YSYEKL in the germline V gene. In nucleotides, the CDR3 is TGCGCCAGCAGCCAAGAGGGATTTGCGAACACTGAAGCTTTCTTT. This translates into CASSQEGFANTEAFF.

This chain connects TRBV28 to TRBJ2-1; D is undetermined. CDR1 and CDR2 (germline): MDHEN, SYDVKM. This CDR3 has 11 amino acids. V lost 9 bases and J lost 8, with 11 bases in between. CDR3 sequence (DNA): TGTGCCAGTCAGAGGTGGGATGAGCAGTTCTTC. This gives the protein CASQRWDEQFF.

The CDR3 protein is CASSIPGSQSYEQYF. CDR3 in DNA: TGTGCCAGCAGCATTCCTGGGTCGCAATCCTACGAGCAGTACTTC. This chain links TRBV7-6 with TRBJ2-7; no clear D. The ends were cut back, 5 bases at V and 1 base at J, with 15 bases in the middle. The CDR3 is 15 amino acids. Germline V CDR1 and CDR2: SGHVS, FNYEAQ.

The gene calls are TRBV6-5 and TRBJ2-7; 10 positions match TRBD2. The CDR3 covers 15 residues. V gave up 5 bases and J gave up 4 bases; unmatched junction bases: 8. The germline gives CDR1 MNHEY, CDR2 SVGAGI. In nucleotides, the CDR3 is TGTGCCAGCAGTGCCACCGGGACTAGCGAATACGAGCAGTACTTC. This translates into CASSATGTSEYEQYF.

This sequence joins TRBV9 and TRBJ2-7, with TRBD1 matching 7 bases. With 3 bases clipped from V and 5 bases from J, the junction kept 8 bases outside the gene matches. The CDR3 consists of 14 residues. Germline-derived CDR1 and CDR2 are SGDLS and YYNGEE. CDR3: CASSGMGQYDEQYF. CDR3 DNA sequence: TGTGCCAGCAGCGGTATGGGACAGTACGACGAGCAGTACTTC.

This sequence joins TRBV27 and TRBJ1-5; 7 positions match TRBD1. With V trimmed by 6 bases and J by 5 bases, 22 bases remained unmatched. This CDR3 comprises 19 residues. The V gene's germline CDR1 is MNHEY and CDR2 SMNVEV (reference sequence). The CDR3: CASSSGSGGVGAIHQPQHF. The CDR3 DNA is TGTGCCAGCAGCTCCGGATCAGGGGGGGTTGGGGCAATTCATCAGCCCCAGCATTTT.

This rearrangement joins TRBV13 to TRBJ2-7; D not certain. V gave up 3 bases and J gave up 0 bases, with 9 bases separating them. Germline V gene lookup returns CDR1 PRHDT and CDR2 FYEKMQ (reference sequence). CDR3 size: 14 residues. CDR3: CASSLSAGSYEQYF. CDR3 bases: TGTGCCAGCAGCTTGTCGGCAGGCTCCTACGAGCAGTACTTC.

The sample holds a few counts of this clone. The chain joins TRBV4-2 to TRBJ2-3; 9 bases are a match to TRBD1. CDR1 is LGHNA and CDR2 is YNFKEQ in the germline V gene. The CDR3 has 15 amino acids. V lost 3 bases, J lost 6 bases, and 7 bases stayed unmatched. CDR3 bases: TGTGCCAGCAGCCAGGGGACAGGGAATATCGATACGCAGTATTTT. It translates to CASSQGTGNIDTQYF.

V usage is TRBV2 and J usage is TRBJ2-7; 13 bases match TRBD2. The CDR3 extends over 15 amino acids. The V and J ends lost 6 bases and 6 bases, in that order; junction bases with no gene match: 8. The V gene's germline CDR1 is SNHLY and CDR2 FYNNEI. This CDR3 reads CASRAGTSGIIEQYF. The CDR3 nucleotides are TGTGCCAGCAGGGCCGGGACTAGCGGGATTATCGAGCAGTACTTC.

The genes are TRBV19 and TRBJ2-5; D perhaps matches TRBD1 (6 bases). The J call is uncertain, as TRBJ2-7 better fits the DNA end. In germline, CDR1 is LNHDA, CDR2 SQIVND (reference sequence). The CDR3 is 14 residues long. The CDR3 sequence: CASSAGQSHYEQYF. The CDR3 DNA reads as TGTGCCAGTAGTGCTGGACAGAGCCACTACGAGCAGTACTTC.

V and J are TRBV5-8 and TRBJ2-7; D is ambiguous. The CDR3 runs 15 residues. Germline CDR1 and CDR2: SGHTS and YDEGEE. Deletions cut 6 bases from V and 5 bases from J, with 21 bases between. The CDR3 DNA reads as TGTGCCAGCACATCCGGGCCGTACAGTTCCCACGAGCAGTACTTC. Translation gives CASTSGPYSSHEQYF.

This clone was counted ten times or more. In the same sample, other DNA sequences code for this CDR3. The rearrangement links TRBV15 to TRBJ2-3, with D possibly matching TRBD2 (6 bases). The germline V and J ends were trimmed by 0 bases and 3 bases, with 10 bases remaining between them. Per the germline V gene, CDR1 is LNHNV and CDR2 is YYDKDF (reference sequence). The CDR3 sequence is 15 residues long. The CDR3 nucleotides read TGTGCCACCAGCAGAGATCGGGGGAGTACAGATACGCAGTATTTT. It specifies CATSRDRGSTDTQYF. Full variable domain (outside the CDR3, taken from reference TRBV15 and TRBJ2-3): DAMVIQNPRYQVTQFGKPVTLSCSQTLNHNVMYWYQQKSSQAPKLLFHYYDKDFNNEADTPDNFQSRRPNTSFCFLDIRSPGLGDTAMYLCATSRDRGSTDTQYFGPGTRLTVL.

The chain is built from TRBV19 and TRBJ1-5; maybe TRBD1 (5 bases). Trimming took off 7 bases at V and 7 bases at J, with 14 bases between the two ends. Germline values: CDR1 LNHDA, CDR2 SQIVND (reference sequence). The CDR3 is 13 residues long. The CDR3 sequence: CASTGHVGQPQHF. CDR3 nucleotides: TGTGCCAGTACGGGGCATGTCGGGCAGCCCCAGCATTTT.

This sequence joins TRBV5-1 and TRBJ2-5; 8 nucleotides agree with TRBD1. Losses at the gene ends were 2 bases for V and 4 bases for J; bases not matched to a gene: 7. Germline CDR1 reads SGHRS; CDR2 reads YFSETQ. The CDR3 loop spans 15 amino acids. The CDR3 loop is CASSFGQGAGETQYF. In nucleotides, the CDR3 is TGCGCCAGCAGCTTCGGGCAGGGGGCGGGAGAGACCCAGTACTTC.

This clone was detected many times. In the same sample, other DNA sequences code for this CDR3. The rearrangement joins TRBV9 to TRBJ1-1; unclear D gene. Germline CDR1 and CDR2: SGDLS and YYNGEE. The CDR3 runs 13 residues. Deletions cut 4 bases from V and 4 bases from J, with 11 bases between. The CDR3 here is CASSPSWGTEAFF. As DNA, the CDR3 is TGTGCCAGCAGCCCCTCGTGGGGCACTGAAGCTTTCTTT.

To note about this clone: Additional DNA sequences in this sample encode the identical CDR3. The chain uses TRBV5-8 and TRBJ2-1; D perhaps matches TRBD2 (6 bases). Per germline, CDR1 SGHTS and CDR2 YDEGEE. The CDR3 covers 14 residues. The ends were cut back, 0 bases at V and 4 bases at J, with 8 bases in the middle. CDR3 in amino acids: CASSLGLAYNEQFF. Written as DNA, the CDR3 is TGTGCCAGCAGCTTGGGGCTAGCGTACAATGAGCAGTTCTTC. Supplemented by reference TRBV5-8 and TRBJ2-1, the full variable domain reads EAGVTQSPTHLIKTRGQQATLRCSPISGHTSVYWYQQALGLGLQFLLWYDEGEERNRGNFPPRFSGRQFPNYSSELNVNALELEDSALYLCASSLGLAYNEQFFGPGTRLTVL.

This clone has just a few counts. The rearrangement joins TRBV28 to TRBJ2-7; 8 bases align to TRBD1. V trimming: 6 bases; J trimming: 4 bases; junction bases outside the gene matches: 11. The CDR3 is 15 amino acids. Germline lookup yields CDR1 MDHEN and CDR2 SYDVKM. CDR3 nucleotides: TGTGCCAGCAGCTCTCGAAAACAGGGGGTTTACGAGCAGTACTTC. It is translated as CASSSRKQGVYEQYF.

In this sample, this clone turned up a few times. This chain joins TRBV27 and TRBJ2-7; TRBD2 agrees at 7 bases. V was pared by 0 bases and J by 4 bases, with 6 bases of the junction left unmatched. In germline, CDR1 is MNHEY, CDR2 SMNVEV (reference sequence). The CDR3 extends over 15 amino acids. CDR3 amino acids: CASSLSPAGAYEQYF. DNA for the CDR3: TGTGCCAGCAGTTTATCTCCCGCGGGAGCGTACGAGCAGTACTTC.

V is TRBV4-1 and J is TRBJ2-1, with 9 bases that match TRBD2. The V gene's germline CDR1 is MGHRA and CDR2 YSYEKL. V trimming: 1 base; J trimming: 7 bases; junction bases outside the gene matches: 14. The CDR3 has 18 amino acids. The CDR3 sequence is CASSQGVGWGLAGNEQFF. CDR3 coding DNA: TGCGCCAGCAGCCAAGGAGTCGGGTGGGGACTAGCCGGAAATGAGCAGTTCTTC.

The chain recombines TRBV7-7 with TRBJ2-7; TRBD2 matches 13 bases. There are 17 residues in the CDR3. Trimming at V came to 5 bases and at J to 2 bases, leaving 9 bases not matched to a gene. CDR1 is SSHAT, CDR2 FNYEAQ, per germline (reference sequence). The CDR3 region is CASSSRLAGGLPYEQYF. The CDR3, as DNA: TGTGCCAGCAGCAGCAGACTAGCGGGAGGCCTACCCTACGAGCAGTACTTC.

The V gene is TRBV10-3, the J gene TRBJ2-7; 7 nucleotides align to TRBD1. The junction had 8 bases not matched to a gene; V was cut back by 2 bases and J by 4 bases. The CDR3 covers 15 residues. Germline V gene sequence: CDR1 ENHRY, CDR2 SYGVKD. The CDR3 DNA follows: TGTGCCATCAGTGAGGAACAGGGGTCGGGTTACGAGCAGTACTTC. As protein: CAISEEQGSGYEQYF.

This clone was picked up one time. V is TRBV2 and J is TRBJ2-1, with 9 bases fitting TRBD1. This CDR3 has 14 residues. The V gene end was trimmed by 4 bases and the J gene end by 5 bases; junction bases not matched to a gene: 3. Germline CDR1 and CDR2: SNHLY and FYNNEI. The CDR3 region is CASSGQGGNNEQFF. As DNA, the CDR3 is TGTGCCAGCAGTGGACAGGGGGGAAACAATGAGCAGTTCTTC.

This chain joins TRBV2 and TRBJ2-2; TRBD1 aligns across 8 bases. This CDR3 spans 16 amino acids. Germline CDR1 and CDR2: SNHLY and FYNNEI. J lost 5 bases, V lost 2 bases, and 7 bases had no gene match. CDR3 in amino acids: CASSEQGATITGELFF. Written as DNA, the CDR3 is TGTGCCAGCAGTGAACAGGGGGCGACTATAACCGGGGAGCTGTTTTTT. Combining the CDR3 with reference TRBV2 and TRBJ2-2 gives the whole variable domain EPEVTQTPSHQVTQMGQEVILRCVPISNHLYFYWYRQILGQKVEFLVSFYNNEISEKSEIFDDQFSVERPDGSNFTLKIRSTKLEDSAMYFCASSEQGATITGELFFGEGSRLTVL.